This T cell receptor beta chain came from a study of cytotoxic CD8 clonotypes in ibrutinib-treated CLL. Study-level background: The patient breakdown showed approximately ten relapsed/refractory and approximately 14 treatment-naive cases, with fewer than 18 IGHV unmutated. Outcomes included approximately 24 partial and 2 complete responses; after median roughly six years, roughly 14 stayed remitted and about twelve progressed. Study findings and constraints: Public clonotypes, found uncommonly, either contracted or stayed stable on treatment. Against age-matched healthy donors, baseline clonality ran higher and tracked circulating CD8+ T-cell counts.

Turning to this clone: Its matching antigen is unknown.

Clones were read by immunoSEQ multiplex PCR, and TCRdb kept only the in-frame ones, dropping some. The sample has 40,000 or so clones, approximately 70% seen once; the top ten hold about 9.5%. The sequence was collected from a human donor with chronic lymphocytic leukemia. The source was PBMCs, collected at disease progression, from a patient treated with ibrutinib.

CDR3 amino acids: CASRALRDRDYEQYF. The CDR3 DNA follows: TGTGCCAGTCGGGCCCTCCGGGACAGGGACTACGAGCAGTACTTC. The rearrangement uses TRBV7-9 and TRBJ2-7; 9 bases align to TRBD1. V lost 9 bases, J lost 3 bases, and 12 bases stayed unmatched. The length of the CDR3 is 15 residues. Germline loops: CDR1 SEHNR, CDR2 FQNEAQ (reference sequence).